The 20 T cell receptor beta chains reported below all come from one sample, sequenced in a study of blood T cell repertoires in COVID-19. The protocol was immunoSEQ multiplex PCR, while the TCRdb copy is restricted to in-frame clones and leaves out a portion. The sample carries 90,000 to 95,000 clones, about 86% recorded once. Sequenced: peripheral blood. These receptors all come from a woman in her 70s with acute or convalescent COVID-19.

The chain couples TRBV5-1 to TRBJ1-2; 7 bases align to TRBD1. With V trimmed by 4 bases and J by 3 bases, 9 bases remained unmatched. This CDR3 contains 15 residues. Per germline, CDR1 SGHRS and CDR2 YFSETQ. The CDR3 nucleotides read TGCGCCAGCAGCCAGACGCCCGGGACAGACTATGGCTACACCTTC. This codes for CASSQTPGTDYGYTF. Using reference TRBV5-1 and TRBJ1-2 for the parts outside the CDR3, the full variable domain is KAGVTQTPRYLIKTRGQQVTLSCSPISGHRSVSWYQQTPGQGLQFLFEYFSETQRNKGNFPGRFSGRQFSNSRSEMNVSTLELGDSALYLCASSQTPGTDYGYTFGSGTRLTVV.

The chain employs TRBV30 and TRBJ1-1; D is ambiguous. Trimming left V 7 bases short and J 6 bases short, with 12 bases between. CDR3 length equals 11 residues. Germline lookup yields CDR1 GTSNPN and CDR2 SVGIG (reference sequence). The CDR3 is CASDLPAEAFF. CDR3 sequence (DNA): TGTGCCTCGGACTTACCCGCTGAAGCTTTCTTT. Based on the CDR3 plus reference TRBV30 and TRBJ1-1, the full variable domain is SQTIHQWPATLVQPVGSPLSLECTVEGTSNPNLYWYRQAAGRGLQLLFYSVGIGQISSEVPQNLSASRPQDRQFILSSKKLLLSDSGFYLCASDLPAEAFFGQGTRLTVV.

V gene TRBV23-1 combines with J gene TRBJ2-7, with TRBD2 matching 13 bases. TRBV23-1 falls under the ORF class, with uncertain function. There are 15 residues in the CDR3. With 2 bases clipped from V and 2 bases from J, the junction kept 0 bases outside the gene matches. This CDR3 reads CASSQGLAGAYEQYF. Here the CDR3 DNA reads TGCGCCAGCAGTCAAGGACTAGCGGGAGCCTACGAGCAGTACTTC.

The V call is TRBV5-1, the J call TRBJ2-7, with 7 bases lining up with TRBD2. The CDR3 runs to 16 residues. Germline loops: CDR1 SGHRS, CDR2 YFSETQ. The trim removed 4 bases at V and 3 bases at J, leaving 13 bases unmatched. The chain's CDR3 is CASSQKSGITDYEQYF. CDR3 nucleotides: TGCGCCAGCAGCCAGAAGAGCGGGATAACGGACTACGAGCAGTACTTC. The entire variable domain, with the rest obtained from reference TRBV5-1 and TRBJ2-7, is as follows: KAGVTQTPRYLIKTRGQQVTLSCSPISGHRSVSWYQQTPGQGLQFLFEYFSETQRNKGNFPGRFSGRQFSNSRSEMNVSTLELGDSALYLCASSQKSGITDYEQYFGPGTRLTVT.

The chain couples TRBV11-2 to TRBJ1-4; TRBD1 matches at 7 bases. Germline values: CDR1 SGHAT, CDR2 FQNNGV. This CDR3 spans 19 amino acids. V was pared by 1 base and J by 0 bases, with 11 bases of the junction left unmatched. For the CDR3, the DNA is TGTGCCAGCAGCTTAGTCCCGACAGGGACCGCGGCAACTAATGAAAAACTGTTTTTT. Its protein is CASSLVPTGTAATNEKLFF. The whole variable domain, filled in from reference TRBV11-2 and TRBJ1-4, reads EAGVAQSPRYKIIEKRQSVAFWCNPISGHATLYWYQQILGQGPKLLIQFQNNGVVDDSQLPKDRFSAERLKGVDSTLKIQPAKLEDSAVYLCASSLVPTGTAATNEKLFFGSGTQLSVL.

This clone was seen ten or more times. This CDR3 is CASSLGSGVSYNEQFF. The CDR3 DNA follows: TGTGCCAGCAGCTTAGGGTCCGGGGTTTCCTACAATGAGCAGTTCTTC. V and J are TRBV7-2 and TRBJ2-1; tentative D call: TRBD2 (5 bases). V was cut by 1 base and J by 1 base, with 11 bases left in between. The germline gives CDR1 SGHTA, CDR2 FQGNSA. The CDR3 has 16 amino acids.

The chain carries TRBV9 and TRBJ1-1; tentative D call: TRBD1 (6 bases). CDR1 and CDR2 (germline): SGDLS, YYNGEE. The CDR3 has 14 amino acids. Trimming removed 3 bases from V and 3 bases from J, with 12 bases in between. The CDR3 loop is CASSGKTGHTEAFF. The CDR3 region has the DNA TGTGCCAGCAGCGGGAAGACAGGTCACACTGAAGCTTTCTTT.

This chain joins TRBV2 and TRBJ2-5, with TRBD1 identical over 7 bases. With 1 base clipped from V and 5 bases from J, the junction kept 7 bases outside the gene matches. CDR3 length equals 15 residues. The germline gives CDR1 SNHLY, CDR2 FYNNEI. The CDR3 nucleotides are TGTGCCAGCAGTGAAGGCCCAGACAGGGTTGAGACCCAGTACTTC. Protein sequence: CASSEGPDRVETQYF.

The rearrangement joins TRBV19 to TRBJ1-5; D uncertain. This CDR3 has 16 amino acids. V lost 4 bases to trimming and J lost 2 bases, with 15 bases between them. Germline V gives CDR1 LNHDA, CDR2 SQIVND (reference sequence). CDR3 region: CASSTTAGSRNQPQHF. CDR3 sequence (DNA): TGTGCCAGTAGTACCACAGCTGGCAGCCGCAATCAGCCCCAGCATTTT. The whole variable domain, remainder taken from reference TRBV19 and TRBJ1-5, is DGGITQSPKYLFRKEGQNVTLSCEQNLNHDAMYWYRQDPGQGLRLIYYSQIVNDFQKGDIAEGYSVSREKKESFPLTVTSAQKNPTAFYLCASSTTAGSRNQPQHFGDGTRLSIL.

V and J are TRBV5-6 and TRBJ2-7; D is unresolved. Germline V gene sequence: CDR1 SGHDT, CDR2 YYEEEE. Trimming pared 2 bases from V and 0 bases from J, leaving 6 bases between. The CDR3 loop spans 13 amino acids. The CDR3 is CASSFSYSYEQYF. CDR3 DNA: TGTGCCAGCAGCTTCTCTTACTCCTACGAGCAGTACTTC.

The chain couples TRBV5-5 to TRBJ2-3, with 14 bases identical to TRBD2. The germline V gene has CDR1 SGHKS and CDR2 YYEKEE (reference sequence). The V segment lost 7 bases and the J segment 2 bases; nucleotides outside the gene matches: 9. The CDR3 is made up of 17 amino acids. The CDR3, as DNA: TGTGCCAGCCAAGGACTAGCGGGGGGCTATTACACAGATACGCAGTATTTT. It encodes CASQGLAGGYYTDTQYF.

Written as DNA, the CDR3 is TGTGCCAGCAGCCCCTCATACGGAGGTAGCAATCAGCCCCAGCATTTT. Its translation: CASSPSYGGSNQPQHF. The chain uses TRBV7-6 and TRBJ1-5; D call uncertain. CDR3 length equals 16 residues. Trimming stripped 5 bases from V and 0 bases from J, with 14 bases between. Germline assignment: CDR1 SGHVS and CDR2 FNYEAQ.

The chain uses TRBV6-1 and TRBJ2-5; weak D call: TRBD2 (7 bases). Germline V gene data show CDR1 as MNHNS and CDR2 as SASEGT. The germline V and J ends were trimmed by 1 base and 4 bases, with 19 bases remaining between them. The CDR3 runs 17 residues. The CDR3 loop is CASSEGAGVGGGETQYF. The CDR3 DNA follows: TGTGCCAGCAGTGAAGGGGCGGGGGTCGGGGGCGGAGAGACCCAGTACTTC.

The chain has TRBV24-1 and TRBJ1-1; TRBD1 is a possible D gene (6 bases). CDR3 length: 13 amino acids. The V gene lost 7 bases and the J gene lost 3 bases, with 11 bases spanning the gap. Germline assignment: CDR1 KGHDR and CDR2 SFDVKD. This CDR3 reads CATREDSYTEAFF. The CDR3 region has the DNA TGTGCCACCAGGGAGGACAGCTACACTGAAGCTTTCTTT.

The chain joins TRBV13 to TRBJ1-3; D gene uncertain. The V end was cut by 7 bases, the J end by 1 base, with 14 bases between. The CDR3 contains 15 residues. Germline CDR1 PRHDT, CDR2 FYEKMQ (reference sequence). This CDR3 reads CASNSRSVSGNTIYF. DNA for the CDR3: TGTGCCAGCAACAGCCGGTCGGTGTCTGGAAACACCATATATTTT.

V and J are TRBV5-4 and TRBJ2-5; TRBD2 aligns across 8 bases. V was pared by 6 bases and J by 3 bases, with 7 bases of the junction left unmatched. Germline V gene sequence: CDR1 SGHNT, CDR2 YYREEE (reference sequence). There are 14 residues in the CDR3. CDR3 region: CASTSAGEEETQYF. The CDR3, as DNA: TGTGCCAGCACCTCAGCGGGAGAAGAAGAGACCCAGTACTTC.

The chain couples TRBV6-5 to TRBJ2-7; 8 nucleotides match TRBD2. The CDR3 length is 15 residues. The ends lost 6 bases at V and 0 bases at J; junction bases unmatched: 7. CDR1 and CDR2 from the germline V gene are MNHEY and SVGAGI. The CDR3 nucleotides read TGTGCCAGCAGACTAAGGACTAGCCCCTCCTACGAGCAGTACTTC. It specifies CASRLRTSPSYEQYF.

The rearrangement uses TRBV11-2 and TRBJ1-1; D is unresolved. This CDR3 has 15 residues. The germline V and J ends were trimmed by 2 bases and 1 base, with 11 bases remaining between them. The germline V gene encodes CDR1 SGHAT and CDR2 FQNNGV. CDR3 nucleotide sequence: TGTGCCAGCAGCTTACTTGCACAAACGAACACTGAAGCTTTCTTT. Residues: CASSLLAQTNTEAFF.

This chain links TRBV5-4 with TRBJ2-7; D is possibly TRBD1 (5 bases). The germline V gene has CDR1 SGHNT and CDR2 YYREEE (reference sequence). V dropped 5 bases and J dropped 1 base, with 13 bases sitting between them. The CDR3 is 14 amino acids. The CDR3 here is CASSLDRQSYEQYF. The CDR3 nucleotides read TGTGCCAGCAGTTTAGACCGACAGTCCTACGAGCAGTACTTC.

The chain couples TRBV6-5 to TRBJ1-4; D is unclear. Trimming removed 4 bases at V and 5 bases at J, with 8 bases between. CDR1 and CDR2 from the germline V gene are MNHEY and SVGAGI. CDR3 length: 13 residues. The CDR3 DNA follows: TGTGCCAGCAGTTCGCACTTAAATGAAAAACTGTTTTTT. It yields the protein CASSSHLNEKLFF.